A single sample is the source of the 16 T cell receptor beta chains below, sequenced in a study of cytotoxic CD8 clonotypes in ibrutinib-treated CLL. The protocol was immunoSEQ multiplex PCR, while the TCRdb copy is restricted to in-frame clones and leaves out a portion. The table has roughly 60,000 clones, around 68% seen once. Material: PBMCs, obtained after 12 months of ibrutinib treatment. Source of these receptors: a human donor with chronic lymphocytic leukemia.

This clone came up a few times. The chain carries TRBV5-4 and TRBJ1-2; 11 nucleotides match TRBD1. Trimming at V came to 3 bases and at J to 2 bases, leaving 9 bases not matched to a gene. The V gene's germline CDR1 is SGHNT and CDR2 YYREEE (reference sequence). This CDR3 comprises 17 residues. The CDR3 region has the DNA TGTGCCAGCAGCTCCAATATGGACAGGGGGCGCAACTATGGCTACACCTTC. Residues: CASSSNMDRGRNYGYTF.

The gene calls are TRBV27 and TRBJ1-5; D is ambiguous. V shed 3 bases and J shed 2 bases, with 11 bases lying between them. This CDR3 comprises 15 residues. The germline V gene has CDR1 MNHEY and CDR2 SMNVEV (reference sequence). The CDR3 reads CASSLFGDGNQPQHF. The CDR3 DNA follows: TGTGCCAGCAGTTTGTTCGGAGATGGCAATCAGCCCCAGCATTTT.

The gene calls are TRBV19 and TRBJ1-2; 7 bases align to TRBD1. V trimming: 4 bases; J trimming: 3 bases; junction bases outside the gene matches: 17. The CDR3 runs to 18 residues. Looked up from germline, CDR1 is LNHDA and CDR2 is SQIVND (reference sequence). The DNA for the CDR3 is TGTGCCAGTAGTACCCTGGGCGGGACAGACTGGTTGGACTATGGCTACACCTTC. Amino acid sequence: CASSTLGGTDWLDYGYTF.

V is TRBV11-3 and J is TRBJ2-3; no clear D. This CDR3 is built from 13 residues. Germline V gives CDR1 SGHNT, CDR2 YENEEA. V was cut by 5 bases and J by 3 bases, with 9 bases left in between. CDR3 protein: CASSPLNTDTQYF. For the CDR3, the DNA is TGTGCCAGCAGCCCTCTTAATACAGATACGCAGTATTTT.

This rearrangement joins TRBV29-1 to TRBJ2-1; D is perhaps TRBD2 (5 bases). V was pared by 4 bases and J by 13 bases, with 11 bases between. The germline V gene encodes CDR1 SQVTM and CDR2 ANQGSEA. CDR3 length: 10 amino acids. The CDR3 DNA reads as TGCAGCGTTGCGGGGTCCGTCCAGTTCTTC. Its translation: CSVAGSVQFF.

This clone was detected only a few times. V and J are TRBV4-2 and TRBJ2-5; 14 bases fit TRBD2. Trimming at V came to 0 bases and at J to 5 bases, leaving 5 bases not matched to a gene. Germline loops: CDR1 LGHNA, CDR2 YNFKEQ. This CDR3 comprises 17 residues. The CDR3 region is CASSQDIGTSGSETQYF. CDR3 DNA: TGTGCCAGCAGCCAAGATATCGGGACTAGCGGGAGTGAGACCCAGTACTTC.

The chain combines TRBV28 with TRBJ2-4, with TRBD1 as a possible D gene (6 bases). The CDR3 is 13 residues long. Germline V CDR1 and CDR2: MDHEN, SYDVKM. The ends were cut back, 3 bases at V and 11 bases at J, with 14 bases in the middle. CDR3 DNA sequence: TGTGCCAGCAGTTTCCAGGGGCAGACTGTTCAGTACTTC. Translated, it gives CASSFQGQTVQYF.

CDR3: CASSPTSGRAFVQFF. The CDR3 DNA follows: TGCGCCAGCAGCCCGACTAGCGGGAGGGCCTTCGTGCAGTTCTTC. V usage is TRBV4-1 and J usage is TRBJ2-1, with 14 bases aligning to TRBD2. The germline gives CDR1 MGHRA, CDR2 YSYEKL. The CDR3 is 15 amino acids. V lost 4 bases to trimming and J lost 12 bases; unmatched junction nucleotides: 8.

The CDR3 loop reads CASSQGPDSTDTQYF. CDR3 DNA: TGTGCCAGCAGCCAAGGACCCGACAGCACAGATACGCAGTATTTT. The chain employs TRBV11-3 and TRBJ2-3; D remains unclear. The CDR3 contains 15 residues. Trimming stripped 5 bases from V and 0 bases from J, with 12 bases between. The germline gives CDR1 SGHNT, CDR2 YENEEA.

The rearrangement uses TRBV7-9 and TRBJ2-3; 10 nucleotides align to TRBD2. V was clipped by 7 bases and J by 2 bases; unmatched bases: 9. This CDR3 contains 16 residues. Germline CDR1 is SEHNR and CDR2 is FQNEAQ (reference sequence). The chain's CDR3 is CASTGLGTSATDTQYF. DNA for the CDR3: TGTGCCAGCACCGGCCTTGGGACTAGCGCCACAGATACGCAGTATTTT.

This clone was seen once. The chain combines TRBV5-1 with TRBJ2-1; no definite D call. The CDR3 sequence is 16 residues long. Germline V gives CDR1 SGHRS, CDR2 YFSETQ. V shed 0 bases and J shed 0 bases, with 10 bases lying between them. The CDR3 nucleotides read TGCGCCAGCAGCTTGGGGGGTCCAAACTCCTACAATGAGCAGTTCTTC. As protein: CASSLGGPNSYNEQFF.

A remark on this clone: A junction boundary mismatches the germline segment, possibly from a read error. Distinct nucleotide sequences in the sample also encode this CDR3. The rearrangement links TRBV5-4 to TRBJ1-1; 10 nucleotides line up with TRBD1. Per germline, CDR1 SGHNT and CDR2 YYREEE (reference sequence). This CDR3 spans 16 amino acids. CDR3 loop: CASSFLGQGVDTEAFF. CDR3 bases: TGTGCCAGCAGCTTTCTAGGACAGGGGGTCGACACTGAAGCTTTTTTT.

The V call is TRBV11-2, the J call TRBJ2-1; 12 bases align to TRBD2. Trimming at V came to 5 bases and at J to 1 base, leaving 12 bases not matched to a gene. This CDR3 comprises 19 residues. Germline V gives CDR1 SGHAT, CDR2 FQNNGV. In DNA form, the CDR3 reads TGTGCCAGCAGCCCCAGCTTTAAACTAGCGGGAGGATCCTACAATGAGCAGTTCTTC. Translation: CASSPSFKLAGGSYNEQFF.

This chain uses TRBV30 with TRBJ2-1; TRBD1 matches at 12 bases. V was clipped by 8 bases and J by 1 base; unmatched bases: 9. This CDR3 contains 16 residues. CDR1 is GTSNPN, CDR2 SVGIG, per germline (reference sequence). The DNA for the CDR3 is TGTGCCCGAGGGACAGGGGGCTCACGGTCCTACAATGAGCAGTTCTTC. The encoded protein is CARGTGGSRSYNEQFF.

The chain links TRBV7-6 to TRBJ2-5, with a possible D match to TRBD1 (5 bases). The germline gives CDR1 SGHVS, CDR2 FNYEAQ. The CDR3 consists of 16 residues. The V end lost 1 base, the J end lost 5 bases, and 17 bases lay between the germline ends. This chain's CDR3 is CASSLGAGRIGETQYF. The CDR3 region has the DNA TGTGCCAGCAGCTTAGGGGCAGGGCGGATCGGGGAGACCCAGTACTTC.

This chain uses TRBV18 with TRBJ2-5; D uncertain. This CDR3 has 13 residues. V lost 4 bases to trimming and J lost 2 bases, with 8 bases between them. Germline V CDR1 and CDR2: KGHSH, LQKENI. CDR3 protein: CASSLGWQETQYF. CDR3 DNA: TGTGCCAGCTCACTAGGGTGGCAAGAGACCCAGTACTTC.